The 25 T cell receptor beta chains listed next were all sequenced from one sample in a study of a mutant IDH1 vaccine in newly diagnosed glioma. Time point here: week 23, last vaccination. The content of each vaccine dose was 300 ug of mutant IDH1 20-mer peptide, and topical imiquimod accompanied it. What these receptors recognize is not known. Clones were sequenced by immunoSEQ multiplex PCR, and TCRdb holds only the in-frame ones, with some missing. The data contain approximately 66,000 clones, approximately 84% of them singletons. Sequences were derived from PBMCs, sampled from a glioma patient whose treatment included an IDH1 peptide vaccine. These receptors originate from a man between 18 and 35 years old with glioma.

V gene TRBV29-1 combines with J gene TRBJ2-5; D unclear. Trimming stripped 6 bases from V and 2 bases from J, with 13 bases between. Looked up from germline, CDR1 is SQVTM and CDR2 is ANQGSEA. This CDR3 has 13 residues. The CDR3 sequence: CSVSVRRQETQYF. CDR3 coding DNA: TGCAGCGTATCAGTTAGACGGCAAGAGACCCAGTACTTC.

The chain joins TRBV11-1 to TRBJ1-3, with D tentatively TRBD1 (5 bases). V lost 5 bases to trimming and J lost 0 bases, with 14 bases between them. The V gene's germline CDR1 is SGHAT and CDR2 FQDESV (reference sequence). The CDR3 totals 16 residues. The CDR3 sequence: CASSQGDRSSGNTIYF. DNA for the CDR3: TGTGCCAGCAGCCAAGGGGACCGGAGCTCTGGAAACACCATATATTTT.

V gene TRBV5-1 combines with J gene TRBJ2-1; 11 nucleotides align to TRBD2. After removal of 0 bases from V and 13 bases from J, the junction contained 12 bases not matched to a gene. Looked up from germline, CDR1 is SGHRS and CDR2 is YFSETQ. This CDR3 comprises 16 residues. The DNA of the CDR3 is TGCGCCAGCAGCTTGGCTACGGAGCCGACTAGCGGGATTCAGTTCTTC. As protein: CASSLATEPTSGIQFF.

This clone was observed a handful of times. The chain carries TRBV15 and TRBJ1-5; possible D gene TRBD1, 6 bases. CDR1 and CDR2 from the germline V gene are LNHNV and YYDKDF (reference sequence). The CDR3 sequence is 16 residues long. Trimming left V 4 bases short and J 6 bases short, with 19 bases between. DNA of the CDR3: TGTGCCACCAGCAACGAGCAGAAGACAGGTATTCAGCCCCAGCATTTT. Amino acid sequence: CATSNEQKTGIQPQHF.

This clone was detected only once. The J gene is TRBJ1-2, the V gene TRBV5-1, with D perhaps matching TRBD1 (5 bases). This CDR3 is built from 14 residues. Germline V gene lookup returns CDR1 SGHRS and CDR2 YFSETQ. Trimming took 4 bases from V and 5 from J, leaving 15 bases between them. The CDR3 region has the DNA TGCGCCAGCAGCCCCGGACGGGGCTTATATGGCTACACCTTC. It codes for CASSPGRGLYGYTF.

The chain couples TRBV7-9 to TRBJ2-2, with 10 bases aligning to TRBD2. V shed 5 bases and J 3 bases; nucleotides not matched to a gene: 9. The CDR3 sequence is 17 residues long. Germline values: CDR1 SEHNR, CDR2 FQNEAQ (reference sequence). The CDR3 protein is CASSPRRLAGDTGELFF. The DNA of the CDR3 is TGTGCCAGCAGCCCCCGGCGGCTAGCGGGGGACACCGGGGAGCTGTTTTTT.

This clone came up once. The V gene is TRBV10-3, the J gene TRBJ1-2; no clear D gene. V lost 2 bases and J 7 bases, leaving 11 bases between the germline ends. The CDR3 runs to 13 residues. Germline V lookup: CDR1 ENHRY, CDR2 SYGVKD. CDR3 in DNA: TGTGCCATCAGTGAGAAGTCGGAACCTGGCTACACCTTC. It is translated as CAISEKSEPGYTF.

The chain has TRBV30 and TRBJ2-7; TRBD1 matches at 7 bases. CDR1 and CDR2 (germline): GTSNPN, SVGIG (reference sequence). J gave up 6 bases and V 7 bases, and 9 bases lay outside the gene matches. This CDR3 region has 12 residues. This CDR3 reads CASSTHRGEQYF. The CDR3 DNA follows: TGTGCCTCATCTACGCACAGGGGCGAGCAGTACTTC.

The rearrangement uses TRBV29-1 and TRBJ1-2, with 7 bases aligning to TRBD1. CDR3 length: 14 residues. With V trimmed by 3 bases and J by 0 bases, 4 bases remained unmatched. Germline-derived CDR1 and CDR2 are SQVTM and ANQGSEA. As DNA, the CDR3 is TGCAGCGTTGATAGGACAGGAACTAACTATGGCTACACCTTC. It translates to CSVDRTGTNYGYTF.

The chain recombines TRBV9 with TRBJ1-3, with TRBD1 as a possible D gene (5 bases). V gave up 2 bases and J gave up 3 bases, with 9 bases separating them. The CDR3 runs 14 residues. The germline gives CDR1 SGDLS, CDR2 YYNGEE. For the CDR3, the DNA is TGTGCCAGCAGCGTCCAGGGTGATGGAAACACCATATATTTT. Its translation: CASSVQGDGNTIYF.

The chain joins TRBV18 to TRBJ1-1; D gene uncertain. V lost 1 base and J lost 1, with 10 bases in between. The CDR3 has 15 amino acids. The germline V gene encodes CDR1 KGHSH and CDR2 LQKENI. Written as DNA, the CDR3 is TGTGCCAGCTCACCACTATCCGGGAAGAACACTGAAGCTTTCTTT. The encoded protein is CASSPLSGKNTEAFF.

This rearrangement joins TRBV4-2 to TRBJ1-2; D unclear. In germline, CDR1 is LGHNA, CDR2 YNFKEQ. The CDR3 runs to 13 residues. V lost 5 bases and J lost 2, with 9 bases in between. The CDR3 reads CASSGPKNYGYTF. CDR3 nucleotide sequence: TGTGCCAGCAGCGGCCCCAAGAACTATGGCTACACCTTC.

This clone was counted a single time. This chain uses TRBV2 with TRBJ2-6; the D gene could be TRBD1 or TRBD2 (7 bases each). Germline V gene sequence: CDR1 SNHLY, CDR2 FYNNEI. This CDR3 has 18 amino acids. Trimming removed 6 bases from V and 0 bases from J, with 18 bases in between. The CDR3 DNA sequence: TGTGCCAGCAGGTATGGGAGGGGGCAGGTCTCTGGGGCCAACGTCCTGACTTTC. It is translated as CASRYGRGQVSGANVLTF.

J is TRBJ1-5 and V is TRBV19, with 11 bases identical to TRBD1. The germline V gene encodes CDR1 LNHDA and CDR2 SQIVND (reference sequence). The CDR3 loop spans 15 amino acids. J lost 6 bases, V lost 6 bases, and 7 bases had no gene match. CDR3 bases: TGTGCCAGTAGGGACCGGACAGGGGGCAGTCAGCCCCAGCATTTT. Its protein product is CASRDRTGGSQPQHF.

This chain links TRBV7-2 with TRBJ1-1; D uncertain. This CDR3 is built from 14 residues. V lost 6 bases to trimming and J lost 4 bases, with 15 bases between them. The germline V gene encodes CDR1 SGHTA and CDR2 FQGNSA. This CDR3 reads CASSPPPLGTEAFF. As DNA, the CDR3 is TGTGCCAGCAGTCCTCCACCCTTGGGCACTGAAGCTTTCTTT.

The chain recombines TRBV7-2 with TRBJ2-5; TRBD1 is a possible D gene (5 bases). Germline lookup yields CDR1 SGHTA and CDR2 FQGNSA. The CDR3 loop spans 14 amino acids. V dropped 4 bases and J dropped 2 bases, with 11 bases sitting between them. Here the CDR3 DNA reads TGTGCCAGCAGCTACCTTAAGGGGCAAGAGACCCAGTACTTC. It specifies CASSYLKGQETQYF.

The rearrangement joins TRBV27 to TRBJ1-2, with 11 bases matching TRBD1. The V and J ends lost 3 bases and 3 bases, in that order; junction bases with no gene match: 6. This CDR3 is 16 amino acids long. Germline-derived CDR1 and CDR2 are MNHEY and SMNVEV (reference sequence). The CDR3 here is CASSLGTGGTDYGYTF. In DNA, the CDR3 is TGTGCCAGCAGTTTGGGGACAGGGGGAACAGACTATGGCTACACCTTC.

The rearrangement links TRBV6-6 to TRBJ2-7; D perhaps matches TRBD1 (6 bases). V was trimmed by 7 bases and J by 1 base, leaving 17 bases between them. Germline CDR1 and CDR2: MNHNY and SVGAGI (reference sequence). CDR3 length: 15 residues. CDR3 nucleotide sequence: TGTGCCAGCACCCGAGGGGGTTTCAGGTCCTACGAGCAGTACTTC. It is translated as CASTRGGFRSYEQYF.

V and J are TRBV11-2 and TRBJ2-1; 13 bases are a match to TRBD2. Germline V gene data show CDR1 as SGHAT and CDR2 as FQNNGV. The CDR3 consists of 16 residues. With V trimmed by 1 base and J by 7 bases, 4 bases remained unmatched. The CDR3, as DNA: TGTGCCAGCAGCTTAGGGGGGACTAGCGGGACGAATGAGCAGTTCTTC. It is translated as CASSLGGTSGTNEQFF.

This clone was found once. V gene TRBV11-2 combines with J gene TRBJ2-1; D remains unclear. With 0 bases removed from V and 6 bases from J, the gap between germline ends came to 9 bases. This CDR3 has 14 residues. Germline V CDR1 and CDR2: SGHAT, FQNNGV. CDR3 coding DNA: TGTGCCAGCAGCTTAGATCCTCGTACCAATGAGCAGTTCTTC. As protein: CASSLDPRTNEQFF.

V and J are TRBV4-2 and TRBJ2-7, with D unresolved. V was cut by 0 bases and J by 1 base, with 10 bases left in between. This CDR3 is 15 amino acids long. Germline V gene lookup returns CDR1 LGHNA and CDR2 YNFKEQ. CDR3 amino acids: CASSQELLDSYEQYF. CDR3 coding DNA: TGTGCCAGCAGCCAAGAATTGCTAGATTCCTACGAGCAGTACTTC.

This clone was seen a few times. This chain links TRBV6-1 with TRBJ1-1; no reliable D call. Germline CDR1 is MNHNS and CDR2 is SASEGT. V was pared by 5 bases and J by 3 bases, with 10 bases between. The CDR3 loop spans 13 amino acids. The CDR3 coding sequence is TGTGCCAGCAGTAGAAAGGGCGACACTGAAGCTTTCTTT. Amino acids: CASSRKGDTEAFF.

This clone has a single count. This chain links TRBV2 with TRBJ2-1, with a weak D call TRBD2 (6 bases). Germline V CDR1 and CDR2: SNHLY, FYNNEI. Trimming took 4 bases from V and 6 from J, leaving 16 bases between them. The CDR3 sequence is 15 residues long. CDR3 in amino acids: CASSAGLDTGNEQFF. CDR3 in DNA: TGTGCCAGCAGTGCGGGACTCGATACTGGCAATGAGCAGTTCTTC.

The chain carries TRBV7-6 and TRBJ2-5; TRBD2 aligns across 16 bases. CDR1 is SGHVS, CDR2 FNYEAQ, per germline. V lost 3 bases to trimming and J lost 4 bases; unmatched junction nucleotides: 2. The CDR3 extends over 16 amino acids. The CDR3 sequence is CASSFGTSGGAETQYF. The CDR3 DNA reads TGTGCCAGCAGCTTCGGGACTAGCGGGGGGGCAGAGACCCAGTACTTC.

This chain connects TRBV10-2 to TRBJ1-5, with D tentatively TRBD1 (5 bases). Looked up from germline, CDR1 is WSHSY and CDR2 is SAAADI. V lost 4 bases to trimming and J lost 0 bases, with 13 bases between them. CDR3 length: 16 residues. CDR3 sequence (DNA): TGCGCCAGCAGTGGGATGGGGGGGTCTAGCAATCAGCCCCAGCATTTT. Its translation: CASSGMGGSSNQPQHF.